These T cell receptor beta chains were read from a single sample in a study of regulatory T cells in long-lasting Graves disease. A single record per CDR3 protein comes from TCRdb applying MiXCR to the multiplex PCR reads. This sample carries about half a million distinct CDR3 sequences, roughly 22% of them seen once, and the ten largest clones take less than 15%. The sequencing here drew on peripheral blood mononuclear cells (PBMCs), taken when the disease was refractory, from a patient treated with antithyroid drugs. These receptor sequences come from a female donor with Graves disease. The CDR3 runs from the conserved cysteine through the conserved F or W. D genes are given only for firm matches. Expanded clones are given a class, and other clones once, few, many or no size at all.

many TRBJ1-5 NA TRBV28 TGTGCCAGCACCCTGCCCTCGAATCAGCCCCAGCATTTT CASTLPSNQPQHF
NA TRBJ1-6 NA TRBV30 TGTGCCTGGTCAGTTCGCCGCGGGAAAAATTCACCCCTCCACTTT CAWSVRRGKNSPLHF
few TRBJ1-4 NA TRBV7-2 TGTGCCAGCAGCCCCCTCGGCACCCGTGGAGAAAAACTGTTTTTT CASSPLGTRGEKLFF
many TRBJ2-7 NA TRBV28 TGTGCCAGCAGCCTAGATGGAGACTACGAGCAGTACTTC CASSLDGDYEQYF
NA TRBJ1-1 TRBD1 TRBV29-1 TGCAGCGTCTCGCTCGTTCAGGGGGGCACTGAAGCTTTCTTT CSVSLVQGGTEAFF
NA TRBJ2-5 NA TRBV6-5 TGTGCCAGCAGTTACTCCTTCGGAGGCGTAGAGACCCAGTACTTC CASSYSFGGVETQYF
few TRBJ1-5 NA TRBV6-2/TRBV6-3 TGTGCCAGCAGTTACTCGAAGAGGCGACTGAACAATCAGCCCCAGCATTTT CASSYSKRRLNNQPQHF
many TRBJ1-4 NA TRBV2 TGTGCCAGCAGCCTAGAACGGGACACTGAAAAACTGTTTTTT CASSLERDTEKLFF
NA TRBJ1-2 NA TRBV5-1 TGCGCCAGCAGCTTGTATCCCCATGGCTACACCTTC CASSLYPHGYTF
many TRBJ2-7 TRBD2 TRBV19 TGTGCCAGTAGTATATCGCGGGAGGCGGCCTACGAGCAGTACTTC CASSISREAAYEQYF
many TRBJ1-5 NA TRBV27 TGTGCCAGCACCACCGGGACCTTGCAGCCCCAGCATTTT CASTTGTLQPQHF
many TRBJ1-1 TRBD1 TRBV9 TGTGCCAGCAGCGGGGGACAGCCTAACACTGAAGCTTTCTTT CASSGGQPNTEAFF
many TRBJ1-4 NA TRBV5-1 TGCGCCAGCAGCATGGACAGCTGGACTAATGAAAAACTGTTTTTT CASSMDSWTNEKLFF
NA TRBJ1-2 TRBD1 TRBV4-3 TGCGCCAGCAGCCCCGGGACAGGAAGATCGAACGGCTACACCTTC CASSPGTGRSNGYTF
NA TRBJ1-5 NA TRBV6-1 TGTGCCAGCAAATGGGCACCGGGGGGCAATCAGCCCCAGCATTTT CASKWAPGGNQPQHF
NA TRBJ1-6 NA TRBV14 TGTGCCAGCAGCCACAGGGCTGGAGAAAGCTATTCACCCCTCCACTTT CASSHRAGESYSPLHF
many TRBJ2-7 NA TRBV12-3/TRBV12-4 TGTGCCAGCAGAGGGGGCGGGAGATCGCACGAGCAGTACTTC CASRGGGRSHEQYF
many TRBJ2-7 NA TRBV7-2 TGTGCCAGCAGCTTGAAGGGCTACGAGCAGTACTTC CASSLKGYEQYF
many TRBJ1-5 TRBD1 TRBV7-2 TGTGCCAGCAGCCCCAGTGGACAGGGGGGTCAGCCCCAGCATTTT CASSPSGQGGQPQHF
NA TRBJ2-4 NA TRBV4-1 TGCGCCAGCAGCCAATACCTCAGTGGGGTACCGGGGACCAAAAACATTCAGTACTTC CASSQYLSGVPGTKNIQYF
NA TRBJ2-2 NA TRBV6-1 TGTGCCAGCAGCCACGGCTCAAAAGGGTACACCGGGGAGCTGTTTTTT CASSHGSKGYTGELFF
few TRBJ1-1 TRBD1 TRBV12-3/TRBV12-4 TGTGCCAGCCGCTCCCCACAGGGGAGCACTGAAGCTTTCTTT CASRSPQGSTEAFF
NA TRBJ1-1 NA TRBV5-1 TGCGCCAGCGATCTCTTTTCGGCAAACACTGAAGCTTTCTTT CASDLFSANTEAFF
many TRBJ2-7 TRBD2 TRBV2 TGTGCCAGCAGTGAATGGGTTTGGGGGGGGAGCCTGTCATACGAGCAGTACTTC CASSEWVWGGSLSYEQYF
many TRBJ2-7 NA TRBV11-2 TGTGCCAGCAGCTTAATGACCGATTCCTACGAGCAGTACTTC CASSLMTDSYEQYF
NA TRBJ1-1 NA TRBV7-2 TGTGCCAGCAGCTTAGCGCTGTCAGGAGGGAACACTGAAGCTTTCTTT CASSLALSGGNTEAFF
many TRBJ1-1 NA TRBV5-1 TGCGCCAGCAGCTCCCTAGGGGGGCTGTCGAACACTGAAGCTTTCTTT CASSSLGGLSNTEAFF
many TRBJ2-7 TRBD2 TRBV19 TGTGCCAGTAGCAGCCCTGGCGGGAGTTCCGACGAGCAGTACTTC CASSSPGGSSDEQYF
many TRBJ1-1 NA TRBV27 TGTGCCAGCAGTTTAGGGCAGGGGCTCGGCACTGAAGCTTTCTTT CASSLGQGLGTEAFF
many TRBJ2-2 NA TRBV12-3/TRBV12-4 TGTGCCAGCAGCCGAAATGACATCAGTTACACCGGGGAGCTGTTTTTT CASSRNDISYTGELFF
many TRBJ1-2 NA TRBV12-3/TRBV12-4 TGTGCCAGCAGTTTAGGATGGGACACTGGGGATGGCTACACCTTC CASSLGWDTGDGYTF
once TRBJ2-3 TRBD1 TRBV10-3 TGTGCCATCAGTGGACGACAGGGAGCAGATACGCAGTATTTT CAISGRQGADTQYF
NA TRBJ1-3 NA TRBV11-2 TGTGCCAGCAGCTTAGTCGCATCAGGCTCTGGAAACACCATATATTTT CASSLVASGSGNTIYF
few TRBJ2-7 TRBD2 TRBV20-1 TGCAGTGCTAGAGATCTTGGTAGCGGGGTCCTCTACGAGCAGTACTTC CSARDLGSGVLYEQYF
many TRBJ1-6 NA TRBV12-3/TRBV12-4 TGTGCCAGCAGTTTCTCAGGGAATAATTCACCCCTCCACTTT CASSFSGNNSPLHF
few TRBJ1-3 NA TRBV6-1 TGTGCCAGCAAAGCGGGGTCCTACTCTGGAAACACCATATATTTT CASKAGSYSGNTIYF
NA TRBJ1-1 TRBD1 TRBV25-1 TGTGCCAGCAGTGAATCGGAATGGACAGGGGGATTCAACACTGAAGCTTTCTTT CASSESEWTGGFNTEAFF
many TRBJ2-7 TRBD2 TRBV28 TGTGCCAGCAGTTTAAGGCTGGCGGGGGTTTCCTACGAGCAGTACTTC CASSLRLAGVSYEQYF
few TRBJ1-1 NA TRBV11-3 TGTGCCAGCAGCTTAGAGGTCTCAAACACTGAAGCTTTCTTT CASSLEVSNTEAFF
NA TRBJ1-1 NA TRBV4-3 TGCGCCAGCAGCCAAGTGGGAGTTAACACTGAAGCTTTCTTT CASSQVGVNTEAFF
few TRBJ1-3 NA TRBV7-2 TGTGCCAGCAGCTTAGAACAGCCTTTCTCTGGAAACACCATATATTTT CASSLEQPFSGNTIYF
many TRBJ2-7 TRBD1 TRBV7-2 TGTGCCAGCAGCGAAGAGGACAGGGCCCCCTACGAGCAGTACTTC CASSEEDRAPYEQYF
NA TRBJ2-4 TRBD2 TRBV28 TGTGCCAGCAGTTTAATAGCGGGAGTTCGAAACATTCAGTACTTC CASSLIAGVRNIQYF
many TRBJ1-2 TRBD1 TRBV10-3 TGTGCCATCAGTGAAACCGGGACAGCGAATAACTATGGCTACACCTTC CAISETGTANNYGYTF
few TRBJ2-5 NA TRBV3-1 TGTGCCAGCAGCCCCAAACTAGGAGCGGGTGTTGGGTCCCAGTACTTC CASSPKLGAGVGSQYF
NA TRBJ1-2 TRBD1 TRBV5-5 TGTGCCAGCAGATTAAGGGACAGCTTCCTTATCCCCCAAGCTAACTATGGCTACACCTTC CASRLRDSFLIPQANYGYTF
NA TRBJ2-3 NA TRBV20-1 TGCAGTGCTAGACAGGCTGGTGGCACAGATACGCAGTATTTT CSARQAGGTDTQYF
many TRBJ1-1 TRBD1 TRBV28 TGTGCCAGCAGCTTTAGGGACAGAATGCACACTGAAGCTTTCTTT CASSFRDRMHTEAFF
NA TRBJ2-3 NA TRBV11-2 TGTGCCAGCAGCCAAGAGAAGGCTAGCACAGATACGCAGTATTTT CASSQEKASTDTQYF
NA TRBJ2-1 NA TRBV7-9 TGTGCCAGCAGTACCGGGGGCAAGCCCTCCTACAATGAGCAGTTCTTC CASSTGGKPSYNEQFF